Given below is one TCR beta chain in context. Antigen: not known. The authors loaded 200 ng DNA, roughly 33,000 T cell genomes, into sorted-subset replicate PCRs. Clones were read by immunoSEQ multiplex PCR, and TCRdb kept only the in-frame ones, dropping some. This table has 1,500,000 or so clones, roughly 96% appearing once. All donors were healthy HIV-negative adults lacking recent acute infections or vaccinations. The sample is drawn from a study of shared clonotypes between healthy human individuals. General observations from the study: Sampling covered blood only; tissue repertoires likely differ. Clonotypes not shared had lower generation probabilities than those common to all four donors.

The germline gives CDR1 MDHEN, CDR2 SYDVKM. The CDR3 has 18 residues. Trimming left V 6 bases short and J 6 bases short, with 26 bases between. This receptor was taken from a young man in good health. The sequencing sample was made of naive CD4+ T cells sorted from blood. Stated subset: CD45RA+ positively selected. The V gene is TRBV28, the J gene TRBJ1-4; D gene unclear. CDR3 bases: TGTGCCAGCAGACATGCAGGTTTCGGAGAGGTCTGGGATGAAAAACTGTTTTTT. As protein: CASRHAGFGEVWDEKLFF.